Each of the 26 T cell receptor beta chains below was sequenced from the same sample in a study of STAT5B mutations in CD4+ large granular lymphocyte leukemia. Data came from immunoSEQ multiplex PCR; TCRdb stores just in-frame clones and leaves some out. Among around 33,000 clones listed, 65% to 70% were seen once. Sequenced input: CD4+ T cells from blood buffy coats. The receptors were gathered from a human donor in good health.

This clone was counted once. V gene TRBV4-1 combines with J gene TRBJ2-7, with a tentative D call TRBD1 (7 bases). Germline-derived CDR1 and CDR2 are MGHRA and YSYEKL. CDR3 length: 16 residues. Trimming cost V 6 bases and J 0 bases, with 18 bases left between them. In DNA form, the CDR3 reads TGCGCCAGCAGTCCGCGGGGTGACAGGGCCTCCTACGAGCAGTACTTC. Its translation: CASSPRGDRASYEQYF.

The CDR3 loop reads CASSRPPMNTEAFF. CDR3 sequence (DNA): TGTGCCAGCTCGCGACCACCCATGAACACTGAAGCTTTCTTT. The chain links TRBV2 to TRBJ1-1; D is uncertain. There are 14 residues in the CDR3. Trimming stripped 8 bases from V and 0 bases from J, with 13 bases between. CDR1 SNHLY and CDR2 FYNNEI come from the germline V gene.

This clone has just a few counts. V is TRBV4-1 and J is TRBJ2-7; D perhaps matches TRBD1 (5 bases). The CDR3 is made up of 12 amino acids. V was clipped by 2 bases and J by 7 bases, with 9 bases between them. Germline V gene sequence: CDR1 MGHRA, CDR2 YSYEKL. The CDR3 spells CASSQISGEQYF. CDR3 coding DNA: TGCGCCAGCAGCCAAATCTCAGGGGAGCAGTACTTC.

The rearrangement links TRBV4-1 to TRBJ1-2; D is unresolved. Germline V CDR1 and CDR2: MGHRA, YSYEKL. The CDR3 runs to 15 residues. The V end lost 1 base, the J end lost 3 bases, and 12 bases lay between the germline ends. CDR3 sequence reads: CASSQGGSSYYGYTF. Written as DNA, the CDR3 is TGCGCCAGCAGCCAAGGGGGATCCTCGTACTATGGCTACACCTTC.

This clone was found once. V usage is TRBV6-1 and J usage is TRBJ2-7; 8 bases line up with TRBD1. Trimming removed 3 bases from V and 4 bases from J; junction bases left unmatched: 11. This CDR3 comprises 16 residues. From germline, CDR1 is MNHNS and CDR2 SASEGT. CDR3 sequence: CASSEVVWTGPYEQYF. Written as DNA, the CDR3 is TGTGCCAGCAGTGAGGTAGTCTGGACAGGGCCTTACGAGCAGTACTTC.

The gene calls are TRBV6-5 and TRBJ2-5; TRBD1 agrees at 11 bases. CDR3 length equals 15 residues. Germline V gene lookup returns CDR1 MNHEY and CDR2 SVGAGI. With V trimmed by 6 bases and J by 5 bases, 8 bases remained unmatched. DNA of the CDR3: TGTGCCAGCAGAAGGACAGGGGGCGCCCAGGAGACCCAGTACTTC. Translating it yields CASRRTGGAQETQYF.

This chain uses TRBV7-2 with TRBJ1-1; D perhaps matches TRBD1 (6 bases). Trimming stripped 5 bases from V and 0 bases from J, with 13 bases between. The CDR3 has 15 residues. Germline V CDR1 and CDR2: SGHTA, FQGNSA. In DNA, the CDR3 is TGTGCCAGCAGCCCTCGCAGGGGAATGAACACTGAAGCTTTCTTT. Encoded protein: CASSPRRGMNTEAFF.

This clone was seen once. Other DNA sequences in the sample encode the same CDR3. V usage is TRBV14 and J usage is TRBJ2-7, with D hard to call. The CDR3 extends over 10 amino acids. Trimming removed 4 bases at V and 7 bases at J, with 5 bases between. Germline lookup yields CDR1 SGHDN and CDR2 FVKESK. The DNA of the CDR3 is TGTGCCAGCAGCCGTGGGGAGCAGTACTTC. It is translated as CASSRGEQYF.

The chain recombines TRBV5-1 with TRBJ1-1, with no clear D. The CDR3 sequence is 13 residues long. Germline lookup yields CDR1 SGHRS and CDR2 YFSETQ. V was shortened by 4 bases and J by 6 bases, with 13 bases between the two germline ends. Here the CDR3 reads CASSPQIGSEAFF. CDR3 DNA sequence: TGCGCCAGCAGCCCCCAGATTGGTTCTGAAGCTTTCTTT.

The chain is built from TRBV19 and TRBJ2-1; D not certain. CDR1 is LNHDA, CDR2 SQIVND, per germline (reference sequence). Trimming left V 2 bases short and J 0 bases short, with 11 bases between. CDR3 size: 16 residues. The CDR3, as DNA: TGTGCCAGTAGTATAACCGGACGGCTCTCCTACAATGAGCAGTTCTTC. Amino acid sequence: CASSITGRLSYNEQFF.

This CDR3 reads CASSTQISSSYNSPLHF. Here the CDR3 DNA reads TGTGCCAGTAGTACCCAAATCTCGAGCTCCTATAATTCACCCCTCCACTTT. The rearrangement joins TRBV19 to TRBJ1-6; D is unclear. Trimming cost V 4 bases and J 0 bases, with 13 bases left between them. The V gene's germline CDR1 is LNHDA and CDR2 SQIVND (reference sequence). CDR3 length: 17 amino acids.

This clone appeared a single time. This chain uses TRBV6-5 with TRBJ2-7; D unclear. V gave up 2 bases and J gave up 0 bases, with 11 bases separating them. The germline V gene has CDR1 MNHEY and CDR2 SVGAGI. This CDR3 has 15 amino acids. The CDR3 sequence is CASSYRGDGSYEQYF. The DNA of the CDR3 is TGTGCCAGCAGTTACCGCGGTGACGGCTCCTACGAGCAGTACTTC.

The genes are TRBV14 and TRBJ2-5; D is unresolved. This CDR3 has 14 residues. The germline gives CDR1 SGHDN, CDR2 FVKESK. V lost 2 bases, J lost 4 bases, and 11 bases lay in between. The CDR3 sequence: CASSQYRVPETQYF. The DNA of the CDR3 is TGTGCCAGCAGCCAATACCGAGTCCCAGAGACCCAGTACTTC.

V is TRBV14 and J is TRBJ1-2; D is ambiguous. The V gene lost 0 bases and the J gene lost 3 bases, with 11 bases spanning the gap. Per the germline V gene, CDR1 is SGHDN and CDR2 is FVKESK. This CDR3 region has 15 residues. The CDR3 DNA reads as TGTGCCAGCAGCCAAGATATTTTTCGGGACTATGGCTACACCTTC. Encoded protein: CASSQDIFRDYGYTF. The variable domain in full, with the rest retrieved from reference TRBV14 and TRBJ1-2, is EAGVTQFPSHSVIEKGQTVTLRCDPISGHDNLYWYRRVMGKEIKFLLHFVKESKQDESGMPNNRFLAERTGGTYSTLKVQPAELEDSGVYFCASSQDIFRDYGYTFGSGTRLTVV.

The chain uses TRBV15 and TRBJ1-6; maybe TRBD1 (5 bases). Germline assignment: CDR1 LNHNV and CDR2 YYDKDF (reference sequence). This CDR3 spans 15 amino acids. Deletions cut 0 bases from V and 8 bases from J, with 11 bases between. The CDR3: CATSREWGGYSPLHF. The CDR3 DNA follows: TGTGCCACCAGCAGAGAGTGGGGGGGGTATTCACCCCTCCACTTT.

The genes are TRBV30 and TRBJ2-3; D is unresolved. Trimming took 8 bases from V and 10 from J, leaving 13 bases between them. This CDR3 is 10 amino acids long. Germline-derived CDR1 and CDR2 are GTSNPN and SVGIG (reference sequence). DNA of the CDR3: TGTGCCCTCGGTTTCAGGTCGCAGTATTTT. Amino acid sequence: CALGFRSQYF.

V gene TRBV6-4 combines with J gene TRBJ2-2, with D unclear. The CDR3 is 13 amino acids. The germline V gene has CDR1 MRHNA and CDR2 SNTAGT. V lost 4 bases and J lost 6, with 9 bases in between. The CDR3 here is CASSAPPSGELFF. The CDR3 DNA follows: TGTGCCAGCAGTGCCCCCCCCTCCGGGGAGCTGTTTTTT.

The CDR3 sequence: CASSIRWGGTTSSGNTIYF. CDR3 nucleotides: TGTGCCAGTAGTATCCGGTGGGGAGGTACTACTTCCTCTGGAAACACCATATATTTT. The chain recombines TRBV19 with TRBJ1-3; the D is unclear. Germline V lookup: CDR1 LNHDA, CDR2 SQIVND (reference sequence). Trimming took off 3 bases at V and 0 bases at J, with 21 bases between the two ends. The CDR3 is made up of 19 amino acids.

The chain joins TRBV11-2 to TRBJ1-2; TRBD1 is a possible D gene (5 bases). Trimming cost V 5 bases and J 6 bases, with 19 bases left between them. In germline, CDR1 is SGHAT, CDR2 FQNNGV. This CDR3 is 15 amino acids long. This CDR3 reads CASSLAGGVWDGYTF. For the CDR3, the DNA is TGTGCCAGCAGCCTAGCGGGGGGGGTTTGGGATGGCTACACCTTC.

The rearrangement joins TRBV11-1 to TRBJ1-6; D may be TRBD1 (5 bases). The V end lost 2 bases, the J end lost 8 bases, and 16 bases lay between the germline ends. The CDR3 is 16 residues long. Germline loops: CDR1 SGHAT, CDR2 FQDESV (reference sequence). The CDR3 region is CASSLLGRARDSPLHF. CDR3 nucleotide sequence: TGTGCCAGCAGCTTACTCGGCAGGGCCCGGGATTCACCCCTCCACTTT.

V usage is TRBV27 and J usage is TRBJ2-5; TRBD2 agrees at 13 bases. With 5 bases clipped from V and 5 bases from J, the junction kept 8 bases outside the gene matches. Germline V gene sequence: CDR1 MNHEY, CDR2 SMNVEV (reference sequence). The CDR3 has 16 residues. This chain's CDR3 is CASSKGLAGAGETQYF. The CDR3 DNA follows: TGTGCCAGCAGTAAAGGACTAGCGGGGGCAGGGGAGACCCAGTACTTC.

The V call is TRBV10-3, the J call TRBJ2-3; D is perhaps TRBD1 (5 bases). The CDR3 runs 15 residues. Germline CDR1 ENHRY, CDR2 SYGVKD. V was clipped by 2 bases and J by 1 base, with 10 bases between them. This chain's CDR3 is CAISEPGSGTDTQYF. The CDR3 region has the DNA TGTGCCATCAGTGAGCCAGGGTCTGGCACAGATACGCAGTATTTT.

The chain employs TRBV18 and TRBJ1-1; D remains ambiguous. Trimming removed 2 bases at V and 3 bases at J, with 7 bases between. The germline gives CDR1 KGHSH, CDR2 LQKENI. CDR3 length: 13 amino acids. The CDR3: CASSPFRDTEAFF. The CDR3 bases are TGTGCCAGCTCACCATTTAGGGACACTGAAGCTTTCTTT.

The CDR3 sequence: CASSFSTPRADTQYF. CDR3 nucleotides: TGTGCCAGCAGCTTTTCGACCCCCAGGGCGGATACGCAGTATTTT. The V gene is TRBV7-8, the J gene TRBJ2-3; possible D gene TRBD1, 5 bases. V lost 3 bases, J lost 6 bases, and 16 bases lay in between. The germline V gene has CDR1 SGHVS and CDR2 FQNEAQ. The CDR3 totals 15 residues.

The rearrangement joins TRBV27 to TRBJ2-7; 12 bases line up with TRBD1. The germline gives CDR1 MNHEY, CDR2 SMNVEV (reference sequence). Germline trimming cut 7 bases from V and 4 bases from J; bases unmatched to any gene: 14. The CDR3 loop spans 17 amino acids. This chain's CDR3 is CASKIRDRGLAPYEQYF. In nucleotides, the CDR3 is TGTGCCAGCAAAATCCGGGACAGGGGGCTAGCCCCGTACGAGCAGTACTTC.

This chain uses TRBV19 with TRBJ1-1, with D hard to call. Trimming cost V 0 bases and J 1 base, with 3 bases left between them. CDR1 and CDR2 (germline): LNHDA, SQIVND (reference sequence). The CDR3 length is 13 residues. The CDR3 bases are TGTGCCAGTAGTATAGAGACGAACACTGAAGCTTTCTTT. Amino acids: CASSIETNTEAFF.